A selection of T cell receptor beta chains follows, all from one sample in a study of control samples from healthy donors and cancer patients. TCRdb keeps only in-frame clones here, not all; method: immunoSEQ multiplex PCR. The table lists around 190,000 clones. The material sequenced was blood. These receptors originate from a woman in her twenties or thirties in good health. The CDR3 runs from the conserved cysteine through the conserved F or W. D genes are given only for firm matches.

cdr3_aa	cdr3_nt	cdr3_length	v_call	j_call	d_call
CASSAGRRANEKLFF	TGTGCCAGCAGCGCCGGTAGGCGGGCTAATGAAAAACTGTTTTTT	15	TRBV7-6	TRBJ1-4	.
CASSATGAGETQYF	TGTGCCAGCAGCGCCACAGGGGCAGGGGAGACCCAGTACTTC	14	TRBV27	TRBJ2-5	TRBD1
CASSQLPRGAQGRSPLHF	TGCGCCAGCAGCCAACTCCCGCGGGGGGCGCAGGGGCGATCACCCCTCCACTTT	18	TRBV4-1	TRBJ1-6	.
CSVDRGGSRETQYF	TGCAGCGTTGACCGGGGGGGCTCGAGGGAGACCCAGTACTTC	14	TRBV29-1	TRBJ2-5	TRBD2
CSALGNYGYTF	TGCAGTGCTCTGGGAAACTATGGCTACACCTTC	11	TRBV20-1	TRBJ1-2	.
CASSPPGRPRGEQETQYF	TGTGCCAGCTCACCACCTGGTCGACCTAGGGGGGAACAAGAGACCCAGTACTTC	18	TRBV18	TRBJ2-5	.
CASSLVVTGEENEQFF	TGTGCCAGCAGCTTAGTGGTGACAGGGGAAGAGAATGAGCAGTTCTTC	16	TRBV13	TRBJ2-1	TRBD1
CASSLDRVTDTQYF	TGTGCCAGCAGCTTAGACAGGGTCACAGATACGCAGTATTTT	14	TRBV7-2	TRBJ2-3	.
CAISESRVSYEQYF	TGTGCCATCAGTGAGTCAAGGGTCTCCTACGAGCAGTACTTC	14	TRBV10-3	TRBJ2-7	.
CASRGLMDTEAFF	TGCGCCAGCAGAGGCCTAATGGACACTGAAGCTTTCTTT	13	TRBV10-2	TRBJ1-1	.
CASSQDRSGGAEETQYF	TGCGCCAGCAGCCAAGATCGGAGCGGGGGGGCGGAGGAGACCCAGTACTTC	17	TRBV4-1	TRBJ2-5	TRBD2
CASSPDRDYEQYF	TGTGCCAGCTCACCGGACAGAGACTACGAGCAGTACTTC	13	TRBV18	TRBJ2-7	.
CASSLMVTDRSYGYTF	TGTGCCAGCAGCTTGATGGTAACCGACAGGTCTTATGGCTACACCTTC	16	TRBV7-2	TRBJ1-2	.
CASSRSGNTIYF	TGTGCCAGCAGCCGATCTGGAAACACCATATATTTT	12	TRBV12-3/TRBV12-4	TRBJ1-3	.